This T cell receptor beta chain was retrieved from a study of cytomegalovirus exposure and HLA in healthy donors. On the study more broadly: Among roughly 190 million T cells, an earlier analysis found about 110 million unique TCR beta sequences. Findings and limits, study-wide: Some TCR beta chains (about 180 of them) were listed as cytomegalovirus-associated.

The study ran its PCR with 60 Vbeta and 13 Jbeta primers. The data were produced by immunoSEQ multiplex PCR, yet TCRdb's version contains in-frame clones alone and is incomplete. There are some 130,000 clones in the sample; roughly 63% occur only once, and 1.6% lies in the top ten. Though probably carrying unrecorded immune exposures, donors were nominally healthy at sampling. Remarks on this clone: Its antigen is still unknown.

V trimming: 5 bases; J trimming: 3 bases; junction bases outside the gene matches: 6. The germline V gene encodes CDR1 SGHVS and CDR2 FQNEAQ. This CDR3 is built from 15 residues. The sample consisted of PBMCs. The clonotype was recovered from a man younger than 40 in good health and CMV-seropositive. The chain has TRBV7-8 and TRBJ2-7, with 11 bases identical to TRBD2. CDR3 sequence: CASSPGLAVVYEQYF. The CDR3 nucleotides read TGTGCCAGCAGCCCGGGACTAGCGGTCGTCTACGAGCAGTACTTC.